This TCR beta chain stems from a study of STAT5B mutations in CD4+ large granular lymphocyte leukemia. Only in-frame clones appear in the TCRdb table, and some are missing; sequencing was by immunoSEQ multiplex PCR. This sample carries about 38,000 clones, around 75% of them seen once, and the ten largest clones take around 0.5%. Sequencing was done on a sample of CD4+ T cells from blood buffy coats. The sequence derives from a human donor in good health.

CDR3: CASSPGPNTGELFF. CDR3 coding DNA: TGTGCCAGCAGCCCGGGGCCGAACACCGGGGAGCTGTTTTTT. This rearrangement joins TRBV7-3 to TRBJ2-2; D may be TRBD1 or TRBD2 (5 bases each). This CDR3 region has 14 residues. V lost 5 bases to trimming and J lost 0 bases, with 7 bases between them. Germline lookup yields CDR1 SGHTA and CDR2 FQGTGA.